This paragraph covers one T cell receptor (beta chain) sequence. This clonotype was counted between two and nine times. Its antigen is not yet known. Base-call qualities are not available, and no considerably larger clone is one nucleotide away. Ficoll-Paque density gradient centrifugation was used to isolate PBMCs. The reads were generated on an Illumina NovaSeq 6000. cDNA libraries for TCRalpha and TCRbeta were prepared by 5'RACE using constant-segment primers, with sample barcodes and unique molecular identifiers added. Trizol reagent was used to extract RNA from every sample. Libraries were amplified in two PCR steps, with a second sample barcode and Illumina TruSeq adapters added in the second step. Sequencing of libraries was performed on an Illumina NovaSeq with 2 x 150 bp paired-end reads. Per the source publication's procedure: The reads were demultiplexed and collapsed into UMI-guided consensus sequences using migec v1.2.7. With mixcr v2.1.11, UMI consensuses were aligned to TRA and TRB V and J templates and assembled into clonotypes. Expanded or contracted clonotypes were those called significant by both edgeR and NoisET, with noise models trained on biological replicates. For edgeR calls, the cutoffs were a false discovery rate-adjusted p below 0.01 and a log2 fold-change threshold of 1. As an exploratory analysis of dynamics, PCA with hierarchical clustering was applied to max-normalized trajectories of the 1000 most abundant clonotypes. The CD4 or CD8 phenotype of responding clones was assigned using the separately sequenced CD4+ and CD8+ repertoires. The public reads were reprocessed in TCRdb via fastp at Q25 and MiXCR, keeping in-frame beta chains. Under each unique CDR3 protein, matching rows form one entry showing the most common genes and DNA. The V and J calls and clone size come from TCRdb's table, not from the authors' own analysis. Counted in this sample were about 150,000 distinct CDR3 sequences; roughly 13% of them appeared once. The ten largest make up 2.5% to 3.5% of the sample.

Trimming costs V 5 bases and J 8 bases, and their ends lie 15 bases apart. For CDR1 and CDR2, the germline V gene lists MNHEY and SVGAGI. The CDR3 has 13 amino acids, counting the end cysteine and phenylalanine. Of the read, only the CDR3 DNA is kept; its 39 bases are in frame from base 1. This sample was taken from a study of T-cell memory formation after mild COVID-19 (dated by TCRdb to the early 2020s). For context, the study as a whole: TCR sequence clusters from the two donors were largely donor specific. In two donors, T-cell clones that expanded and contracted after mild COVID-19 were followed by sequencing TCRalpha and TCRbeta repertoires longitudinally. The cohort was made up of two young adult volunteers, one female and one male, who were previously healthy. General conclusions and limits of the study: Clones contracting from day 15 to 85 had balanced CD4/CD8 phenotypes, while a second wave expanding from day 15 to 37 was biased towards CD4+. Some responding clones were detected in pre-infection memory, which suggested that pre-existing cross-reactive memory T cells had joined the SARS-CoV-2 response. SARS-CoV-2 specificity was not confirmed for the second-wave clones peaking on day 37. The study included only a couple of mild cases, and larger cohorts that include severe cases with pre-infection samples were judged to be necessary. Contracting CD4+ clones turned up mainly in the CM and EM memory subsets, whereas EMRA was where CD8+ clones were enriched.

The chain joins TRBV6-5 to TRBJ1-2; TRBD1 is a possible D gene, resting on 5 matching bases. The sequence came from a man between 18 and 35 years old who had mild COVID-19 (a few samples of this study predate the infection). The sample titles of this study are shuffled in the database, so cell type and time point are left out; the donor was told from shared clones. Material for sequencing was PBMCs or a T cell subset sorted from them (not recorded which). The CDR3 region reads CASSTALRDGYTF. At the DNA level, the sequence is TGTGCCAGCAGTACGGCCCTCAGGGACGGCTACACCTTC.